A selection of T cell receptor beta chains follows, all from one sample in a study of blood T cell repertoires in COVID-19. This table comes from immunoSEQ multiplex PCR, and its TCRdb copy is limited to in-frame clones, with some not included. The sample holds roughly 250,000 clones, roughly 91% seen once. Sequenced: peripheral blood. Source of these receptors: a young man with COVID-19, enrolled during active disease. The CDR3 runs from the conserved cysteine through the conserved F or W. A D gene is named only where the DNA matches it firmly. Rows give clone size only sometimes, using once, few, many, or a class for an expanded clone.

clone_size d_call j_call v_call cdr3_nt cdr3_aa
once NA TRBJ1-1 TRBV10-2 TGCGCCAGCAGTGAGCCCCTCCCCAACAGGGAGGGTGAAGCTTTCTTT CASSEPLPNREGEAFF
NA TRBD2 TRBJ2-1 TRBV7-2 TGTGCCAGCAGCCAAACTAGCGGGGGTTACAATGAGCAGTTCTTC CASSQTSGGYNEQFF
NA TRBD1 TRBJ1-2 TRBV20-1 TGCAGTGCTAGTCCTATACCGGGACAGGGGAGTAAGAACTATGGCTACACCTTC CSASPIPGQGSKNYGYTF
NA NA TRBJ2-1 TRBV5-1 TGCGCCAGCAGCTTGGGACAGTTTAATAATGAGCAGTTCTTC CASSLGQFNNEQFF
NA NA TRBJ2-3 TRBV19 TGTGCCAGTAAGGGCAGGGATGTAGATACGCAGTATTTT CASKGRDVDTQYF
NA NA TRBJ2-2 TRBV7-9 TGTGCCAGCAGCTTAGCGAAAGCTTCCGGGGAGCTGTTTTTT CASSLAKASGELFF
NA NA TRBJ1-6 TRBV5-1 TGCGCCAGCAGCTTGGACGGAGGGAGCAATTCACCCCTCCACTTT CASSLDGGSNSPLHF
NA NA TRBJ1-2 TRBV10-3 TGTGCCATCAGTTTACAGGGTGGCTACACCTTC CAISLQGGYTF
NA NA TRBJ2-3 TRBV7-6 TGTGCCAGCAGCCCCGAGTGGAGGGGAATCCTCACAGATACGCAGTATTTT CASSPEWRGILTDTQYF
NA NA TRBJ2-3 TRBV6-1 TGTGCCAGCAGCCGGGTGTCGGATACGCAGTATTTT CASSRVSDTQYF
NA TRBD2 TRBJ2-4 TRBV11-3 TGTGCCAGCAGCCCCGGGGAGGGAATAGCCAAAAACATTCAGTACTTC CASSPGEGIAKNIQYF
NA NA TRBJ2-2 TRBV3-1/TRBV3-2 TGTGCCAGCAGCCAAACGAGGAACACCGGGGAGCTGTTTTTT CASSQTRNTGELFF
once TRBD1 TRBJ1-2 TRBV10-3 TGTGCCATCACCTCTCGCGACAGGGGGTATGGCTACACCTTC CAITSRDRGYGYTF
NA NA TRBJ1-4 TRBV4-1 TGCGCCAGCAGCCAGTCACATTCCGCAACTAATGAAAAACTGTTTTTT CASSQSHSATNEKLFF
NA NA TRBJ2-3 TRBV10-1 TGCGCCAGCAGTCGCAATTCAATAGCCACAGATACGCAGTATTTT CASSRNSIATDTQYF
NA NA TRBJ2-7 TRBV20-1 TGCAGTGCTAGTTCTACTATTGACGAGCAGTACTTC CSASSTIDEQYF
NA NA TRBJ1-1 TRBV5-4 TGTGCCAGCAGCTTGTGGCAGACTTATGTAGCTTTCTTT CASSLWQTYVAFF
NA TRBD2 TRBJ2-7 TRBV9 TGTGCCAGCAGCCTCCGGACTAGCGGGGGGGAGCAGTACTTC CASSLRTSGGEQYF
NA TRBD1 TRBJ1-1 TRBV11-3 TGTGCCAGCAGTTCACCCACTCCGGGACAGGGGTCGAACACTGAAGCTTTCTTT CASSSPTPGQGSNTEAFF
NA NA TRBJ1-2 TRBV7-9 TGTGCCAGCAGCTTAGTAGGGGGTGTAGACTATGGCTACACCTTC CASSLVGGVDYGYTF
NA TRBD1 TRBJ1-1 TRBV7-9 TGTGCCAGCAGCTCATGGGACAGGTTGAACACTGAAGCTTTCTTT CASSSWDRLNTEAFF
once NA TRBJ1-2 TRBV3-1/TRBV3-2 TGTGCCAGCAGCCAAGATCCGTCAGGGGCCTATGGCTACACCTTC CASSQDPSGAYGYTF
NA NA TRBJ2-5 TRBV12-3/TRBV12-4 TGTGCCAGCAGTTTTGGGCAGAAAGAGACCCAGTACTTC CASSFGQKETQYF
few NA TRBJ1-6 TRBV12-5 TGTGCTAGTGGTTTGGAATTACAGGGCTTGTACAATTCACCCCTCCACTTT CASGLELQGLYNSPLHF
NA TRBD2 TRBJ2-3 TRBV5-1 TGCGCCAGCAGCTTGGCCGTTAGTAGCGGGGTAAGGAGCACAGATACGCAGTATTTT CASSLAVSSGVRSTDTQYF
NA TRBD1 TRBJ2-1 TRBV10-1 TGCGCCAGCAGTCACGGGACAGCTGGATCATACAATGAGCAGTTCTTC CASSHGTAGSYNEQFF
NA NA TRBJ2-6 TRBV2 TGTGCCAGCTCGGAGACTCAGGGGGCCAACGTCCTGACTTTC CASSETQGANVLTF
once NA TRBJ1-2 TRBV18 TGTGCCAGCTCACCAAATTTAGGAGAGGATGGCTACACCTTC CASSPNLGEDGYTF
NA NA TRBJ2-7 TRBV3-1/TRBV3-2 TGTGCCAGCAGCCCACTCCGTACGGGCGAGCAGTACTTC CASSPLRTGEQYF
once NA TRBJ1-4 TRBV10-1 TGCGCCAGCAGCCGTAATGTGAATGAAAAACTGTTTTTT CASSRNVNEKLFF
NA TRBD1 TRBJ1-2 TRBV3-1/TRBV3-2 TGTGCCAGCAGCCATGACCCTCCGGGACAGGGGAGGTTATATGGCTACACCTTC CASSHDPPGQGRLYGYTF
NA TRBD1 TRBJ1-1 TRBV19 TGTGCCAGTAGTCAAGGGGGCCACACTGAAGCTTTCTTT CASSQGGHTEAFF
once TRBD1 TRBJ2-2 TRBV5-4 TGTGCCAGCAGCTCAGGACAGGGGTTCACCGGGGAGCTGTTTTTT CASSSGQGFTGELFF
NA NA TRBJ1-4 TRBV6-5 TGTGCCAGCAGCACACCCGGATCGGGGGGAAAACTGTTTTTT CASSTPGSGGKLFF
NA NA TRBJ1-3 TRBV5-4 TGTGCCAGCAGCTTGGAAGCGGGCCTCGGAAACACCATATATTTT CASSLEAGLGNTIYF
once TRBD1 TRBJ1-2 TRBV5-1 TGCGCCAGCAGCTTTGGGACAGGGAATGGTGGCTACACCTTC CASSFGTGNGGYTF
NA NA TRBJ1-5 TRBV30 TGTGCCTGGAGTTCTGGCGGGGGGGTCGGGGGTTATAGTAATCAGCCCCAGCATTTT CAWSSGGGVGGYSNQPQHF
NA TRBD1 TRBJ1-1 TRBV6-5 TGTGCCAGCAGTCGACCGGGACAGGGGACTGAAGCTTTCTTT CASSRPGQGTEAFF
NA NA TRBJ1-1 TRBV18 TGTGCCAGCTCACCAAGTTACGGGAACACTGAAGCTTTCTTT CASSPSYGNTEAFF
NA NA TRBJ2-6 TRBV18 TGTGCCAGCTCACCTGGACCCGGGACACCGGGGGCCAACGTCCTGACTTTC CASSPGPGTPGANVLTF
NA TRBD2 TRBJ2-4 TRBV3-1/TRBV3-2 TGTGCCAGCAGCGCCCCCCAGGGAGGGTATAAGTACTTC CASSAPQGGYKYF
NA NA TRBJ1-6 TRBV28 TGTGCCAGCAGTTCGAGTCCGTCTAATTCACCCCTCCACTTT CASSSSPSNSPLHF
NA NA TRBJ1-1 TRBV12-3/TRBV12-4 TGTGCCAGCAGTTCCATACCTGGAGGAGAAGCTTTCTTT CASSSIPGGEAFF
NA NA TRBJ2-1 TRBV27 TGTGCCAGCAGTTTATCTATCGGCAGGGAAGGTCATGAGCAGTTCTTC CASSLSIGREGHEQFF
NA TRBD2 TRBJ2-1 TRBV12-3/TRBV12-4 TGTGCCAGCAGGGGACTAGCGGGGGAAGAGCAGTTCTTC CASRGLAGEEQFF
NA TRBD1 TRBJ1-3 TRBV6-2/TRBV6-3 TGTGCCAGCAGTTTACAGGGGGCTTCTGGAAACACCATATATTTT CASSLQGASGNTIYF
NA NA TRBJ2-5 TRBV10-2 TGCGCCAGCAGTGAGAGGTCTATGAGGGAGACCCAGTACTTC CASSERSMRETQYF
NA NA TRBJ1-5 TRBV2 TGTGCCAGCAGTCCACAGGGTAGCAATCAGCCCCAGCATTTT CASSPQGSNQPQHF
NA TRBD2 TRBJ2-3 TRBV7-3 TGTGCCAGCAGCCGGGACTACACAGATACGCAGTATTTT CASSRDYTDTQYF
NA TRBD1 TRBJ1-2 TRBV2 TGTGCCAGCAGTAGCAGGGGGCCCGGCTACACCTTC CASSSRGPGYTF
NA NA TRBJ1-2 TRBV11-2 TGTGCCAGCAGCCCCATCCGGGACATAGCTAACTATGGCTACACCTTC CASSPIRDIANYGYTF
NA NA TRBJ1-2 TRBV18 TGTGCCAGCTCCCAGCGCGTCGGGGGAGATGGCGGCTACACCTTC CASSQRVGGDGGYTF
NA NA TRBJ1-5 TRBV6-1 TGTGCCAGCAGTGTAGGGGTCGAACAGCCCCAGCATTTT CASSVGVEQPQHF
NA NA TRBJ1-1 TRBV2 TGTGCCAGCAGTGAATGGGGGACAACTGAAGCTTTCTTT CASSEWGTTEAFF
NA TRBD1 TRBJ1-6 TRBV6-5 TGTGCCAGCAGTACCTGGACAGGGGACTCACCCCTCCACTTT CASSTWTGDSPLHF
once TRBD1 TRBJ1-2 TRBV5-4 TGTGCCAGCAGCTTCAACAGGGGGATCAACTATGGCTACACCTTC CASSFNRGINYGYTF
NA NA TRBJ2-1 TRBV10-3 TGTGCCATCAGTGAGACAGGGACGGGCAATGAGCAGTTCTTC CAISETGTGNEQFF
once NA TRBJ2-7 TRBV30 TGTGCCTGGAGTAAAATTGGAGGTTCCGTCTCCTACGAGCAGTACTTC CAWSKIGGSVSYEQYF
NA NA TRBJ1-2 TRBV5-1 TGCGCCAGCAGCCCCACCTACGCTTATGGCTACACCTTC CASSPTYAYGYTF